The 22 T cell receptor beta chains listed next were all sequenced from one sample in a study of identical twins. TCRdb called the 5' RACE reads again in MiXCR, with one record for every CDR3 protein. This repertoire shows 1.5 million to 2 million distinct CDR3 sequences, less than 40% found once; its top ten account for 0.25% to 0.3%. The sequencing input was cord blood. The receptors stem from a newborn girl in good health.

This clonotype was found a few times. This chain joins TRBV20-1 and TRBJ2-3; TRBD2 matches 11 bases. This CDR3 has 17 residues. Germline V gene data show CDR1 as DFQATT and CDR2 as SNEGSKA (reference sequence). V dropped 0 bases and J dropped 6; count of bases not matched to a gene: 11. The CDR3 loop is CSARDWSSGGTSDTQYF. DNA of the CDR3: TGCAGTGCTAGAGATTGGTCTAGCGGGGGGACCTCGGATACGCAGTATTTT.

The genes are TRBV7-2 and TRBJ2-1; D remains ambiguous. The assigned J gene may be wrong: the sequence end matches TRBJ2-7 better. CDR1 is SGHTA, CDR2 FQGNSA, per germline. The CDR3 consists of 16 residues. Here the CDR3 reads CASSTPTKSSYNEQYF. CDR3 in DNA: TGTGCCAGCAGCACCCCGACAAAGAGCTCCTACAATGAGCAGTACTTC.

V is TRBV12-3 or TRBV12-4 and J is TRBJ2-5, with D possibly TRBD1 on 5 matching bases. The end of the DNA aligns better with TRBJ2-7, so the J call may be wrong. CDR3 size: 14 residues. The CDR3 loop is CASSLASRVNEQYF. In nucleotides, the CDR3 is TGTGCCAGCAGTTTAGCGTCCAGGGTCAACGAGCAGTACTTC.

This clonotype was counted a few times. CDR3 nucleotide sequence: TGCAGTGCTAGACCCGGTTTTTTATCGGATGGCTACACCTTC. As protein: CSARPGFLSDGYTF. The chain links TRBV20-1 to TRBJ1-2; D is unresolved. Trimming shortened V by 2 bases and J by 6 bases, and 16 bases separated the two germline ends. Per germline, CDR1 DFQATT and CDR2 SNEGSKA (reference sequence). This CDR3 region has 14 residues.

This clonotype has more than one count but fewer than ten. The chain has TRBV25-1 and TRBJ1-1; tentatively, D is TRBD1 (5 bases). The V end lost 2 bases, the J end lost 3 bases, and 10 bases lay between the germline ends. The germline CDR1 and CDR2 sequences are MGHDK and SYGVNS. The CDR3 length is 14 residues. CDR3 in DNA: TGTGCCAGCAGTGAACCGCCGGGGGACACTGAAGCTTTCTTT. As protein: CASSEPPGDTEAFF.

This clonotype has just a few counts. V and J are TRBV6-5 and TRBJ2-7; the match to TRBD1 covers 7 bases. The V gene's germline CDR1 is MNHEY and CDR2 SVGAGI. Trimming removed 6 bases from V and 1 base from J; junction bases left unmatched: 3. This CDR3 region has 13 residues. In DNA form, the CDR3 reads TGTGCCAGCAGGAAGACAGGGTCCTACGAGCAGTACTTC. Translated, it gives CASRKTGSYEQYF.

V usage is TRBV18 and J usage is TRBJ2-7; 10 positions match TRBD2. CDR3 size: 15 residues. Germline V gene data show CDR1 as KGHSH and CDR2 as LQKENI. Trimming at V came to 1 base and at J to 3 bases, leaving 3 bases not matched to a gene. Here the CDR3 DNA reads TGTGCCAGCTCACCACGGCCTAGCGGGAGCTACGAGCAGTACTTC. Protein: CASSPRPSGSYEQYF.

The CDR3: CSARDGTMNTEAFF. CDR3 nucleotide sequence: TGCAGTGCTAGAGACGGGACAATGAACACTGAAGCTTTCTTT. This rearrangement joins TRBV20-1 to TRBJ1-1, with D possibly being TRBD1 (6 bases). CDR3 length: 14 amino acids. V was cut by 0 bases and J by 0 bases, with 8 bases left in between. CDR1 DFQATT and CDR2 SNEGSKA come from the germline V gene (reference sequence).

Written as DNA, the CDR3 is TGCAGTGCTAGAGGTAGCGGTCTCAGCTCCTACGAGCAGTTCTTC. It translates to CSARGSGLSSYEQFF. The rearrangement uses TRBV20-1 and TRBJ2-1, with D possibly TRBD2 on 6 matching bases. V was cut by 1 base and J by 10 bases, with 20 bases left in between. The germline CDR1 and CDR2 sequences are DFQATT and SNEGSKA (reference sequence). CDR3 length equals 15 residues.

This clonotype was detected a few times. The J gene is TRBJ2-7, the V gene TRBV11-2; D possibly corresponds to TRBD1 (5 bases). CDR3 length: 14 amino acids. Germline CDR1 and CDR2: SGHAT and FQNNGV. V was pared by 7 bases and J by 4 bases, with 17 bases between. This CDR3 reads CASTLPIQGYEQYF. CDR3 DNA: TGTGCCAGCACGCTCCCGATTCAGGGTTACGAGCAGTACTTC.

The chain links TRBV20-1 to TRBJ2-7, with 11 bases identical to TRBD2. Germline V gives CDR1 DFQATT, CDR2 SNEGSKA (reference sequence). Trimming took 0 bases from V and 4 from J; bases not matched to a gene: 8. The CDR3 sequence is 16 residues long. The CDR3 sequence: CSARDPASGRWYEQYF. The CDR3 DNA is TGCAGTGCTAGAGATCCGGCTAGCGGGAGGTGGTACGAGCAGTACTTC.

This chain uses TRBV20-1 with TRBJ2-5; 8 bases fit TRBD2. The DNA end is a closer match to TRBJ2-7, so the J assignment may be wrong. Germline-derived CDR1 and CDR2 are DFQATT and SNEGSKA (reference sequence). There are 14 residues in the CDR3. CDR3 residues: CSAREGGLAYEQYF. The DNA for the CDR3 is TGCAGTGCTAGGGAAGGGGGACTAGCCTACGAGCAGTACTTC.

This chain links TRBV29-1 with TRBJ1-1, with 7 bases aligning to TRBD1. J lost 3 bases, V lost 3 bases, and 7 bases had no gene match. The CDR3 is 14 amino acids. Germline V gene sequence: CDR1 SQVTM, CDR2 ANQGSEA. This CDR3 is CSVDRPTGDTEAFF. Here the CDR3 DNA reads TGCAGCGTTGATCGCCCCACAGGGGACACTGAAGCTTTCTTT. Combining the CDR3 with reference TRBV29-1 and TRBJ1-1 gives the whole variable domain SAVISQKPSRDICQRGTSLTIQCQVDSQVTMMFWYRQQPGQSLTLIATANQGSEATYESGFVIDKFPISRPNLTFSTLTVSNMSPEDSSIYLCSVDRPTGDTEAFFGQGTRLTVV.

This chain uses TRBV6-2 or TRBV6-3 with TRBJ2-1, with D possibly being TRBD1 (6 bases). The CDR3 runs 13 residues. V was pared by 2 bases and J by 10 bases, with 12 bases between. Germline CDR1 reads MNHEY; CDR2 reads SVGEGT. Here the CDR3 reads CASSYLGTREQFF. CDR3 DNA sequence: TGTGCCAGCAGTTACCTCGGGACAAGAGAGCAGTTCTTC.

This clonotype was found a few times. This sequence joins TRBV20-1 and TRBJ2-1; 10 bases map to TRBD1. This CDR3 region has 18 residues. Trimming took 2 bases from V and 9 from J; bases not matched to a gene: 19. Germline V gene lookup returns CDR1 DFQATT and CDR2 SNEGSKA (reference sequence). The CDR3 loop reads CSARRQGAGGSLRSEQFF. CDR3 bases: TGCAGTGCTAGACGACAGGGGGCAGGCGGGAGTCTTCGGAGTGAGCAGTTCTTC.

This clonotype is a singleton in its sample. This clone may be a read error of a much larger clone one base away. This chain links TRBV6-5 with TRBJ2-5; TRBD2 matches at 11 bases. The DNA matches TRBJ2-7 better at its end, which makes the J call doubtful. Germline assignment: CDR1 MNHEY and CDR2 SVGAGI. The CDR3 extends over 15 amino acids. The CDR3 region has the DNA TGTGCCAGCAGTTACGACCGGACTAGCGGGTACGAGCAGTACTTC. It codes for CASSYDRTSGYEQYF.

This clonotype has more than one count but fewer than ten. This chain uses TRBV29-1 with TRBJ1-1; perhaps TRBD1 as D (6 bases). The germline CDR1 and CDR2 sequences are SQVTM and ANQGSEA. Trimming left V 4 bases short and J 5 bases short, with 14 bases between. The CDR3 is 13 amino acids. The CDR3 nucleotides read TGCAGCGTTGCCCGTGGCAGGGGAACTGAAGCTTTCTTT. It is translated as CSVARGRGTEAFF.

This clonotype was observed once. The gene calls are TRBV20-1 and TRBJ2-4; TRBD2 is a possible D gene (6 bases). The J call may be in error: the DNA end matches TRBJ2-7 better. The CDR3 spans 16 residues. Germline V lookup: CDR1 DFQATT, CDR2 SNEGSKA (reference sequence). This chain's CDR3 is CSAKGNKRAPSYEQYF. The CDR3 DNA sequence: TGCAGTGCGAAAGGGAACAAGCGGGCCCCCTCCTACGAGCAGTACTTC.

J is TRBJ2-7 and V is TRBV20-1, with 8 bases aligning to TRBD2. The CDR3 runs 13 residues. Trimming took 6 bases from V and 0 from J; bases not matched to a gene: 4. Germline-derived CDR1 and CDR2 are DFQATT and SNEGSKA (reference sequence). The CDR3 loop reads CSAGAGDSYEQYF. CDR3 coding DNA: TGCAGTGCCGGAGCGGGGGACTCCTACGAGCAGTACTTC.

The genes are TRBV24-1 and TRBJ2-3; D unresolved. Germline lookup yields CDR1 KGHDR and CDR2 SFDVKD. V was shortened by 3 bases and J by 4 bases, with 16 bases between the two germline ends. This CDR3 contains 16 residues. The CDR3 DNA reads as TGTGCCACCAGTGATACCCTAAAAAATGTGGCAGATACGCAGTATTTT. Encoded protein: CATSDTLKNVADTQYF.

This clonotype was seen more than once but under ten times. The chain joins TRBV7-9 to TRBJ2-7; D may be TRBD1 (6 bases). The CDR3 spans 14 residues. Germline values: CDR1 SEHNR, CDR2 FQNEAQ (reference sequence). The V end was cut by 5 bases, the J end by 4 bases, with 15 bases between. The CDR3 loop reads CASSRRQVLYEQYF. Written as DNA, the CDR3 is TGTGCCAGCAGCCGTCGACAGGTTCTATACGAGCAGTACTTC. The full variable domain, in which reference TRBV7-9 and TRBJ2-7 provide the parts outside the CDR3, is DTGVSQNPRHKITKRGQNVTFRCDPISEHNRLYWYRQTLGQGPEFLTYFQNEAQLEKSRLLSDRFSAERPKGSFSTLEIQRTEQGDSAMYLCASSRRQVLYEQYFGPGTRLTVT.

In nucleotides, the CDR3 is TGCAGTGCTAGTTGGAAGGGAATGAATGGCGGGGAGCTGTTTTTT. As protein: CSASWKGMNGGELFF. The rearrangement links TRBV20-1 to TRBJ2-2; no reliable D call. The CDR3 is 15 residues long. The germline V gene encodes CDR1 DFQATT and CDR2 SNEGSKA (reference sequence). V shed 3 bases and J shed 7 bases, with 18 bases lying between them.